The 15 T cell receptor beta chains below come from one sample, sequenced in a study of cytomegalovirus exposure and HLA in healthy donors. Primers: 60 Vbeta forward and 13 Jbeta reverse. Here immunoSEQ multiplex PCR was the method, and the copy in TCRdb shows in-frame clones only, minus some. The data show approximately 110,000 clones, about 80% seen once. The sequenced material came from PBMCs. The receptors come from a female donor in good health and CMV-seropositive.

The V and J genes are TRBV6-6 and TRBJ1-4, with D unclear. Trimming stripped 2 bases from V and 7 bases from J, with 8 bases between. Germline CDR1 reads MNHNY; CDR2 reads SVGAGI (reference sequence). The CDR3 is 13 residues long. The CDR3 here is CASSYLAGEKLFF. The CDR3 nucleotides are TGTGCCAGCAGTTACCTCGCGGGTGAAAAACTGTTTTTT.

V is TRBV5-4 and J is TRBJ1-6; 8 nucleotides align to TRBD1. The CDR3 extends over 15 amino acids. The J segment lost 7 bases and the V segment lost 7 bases, leaving 10 bases of the junction unmatched. Germline CDR1 reads SGHNT; CDR2 reads YYREEE (reference sequence). CDR3 amino acids: CASGEGQGRNSPLHF. The CDR3 coding sequence is TGTGCCAGCGGTGAAGGACAGGGAAGGAATTCACCCCTCCACTTT.

The chain has TRBV5-6 and TRBJ2-7, with D unresolved. Looked up from germline, CDR1 is SGHDT and CDR2 is YYEEEE. The CDR3 covers 14 residues. Trimming pared 0 bases from V and 1 base from J, leaving 8 bases between. The DNA of the CDR3 is TGTGCCAGCAGCTTGGACGCGTTTTCCTACGAGCAGTACTTC. The encoded protein is CASSLDAFSYEQYF. Based on the CDR3 plus reference TRBV5-6 and TRBJ2-7, the full variable domain is DAGVTQSPTHLIKTRGQQVTLRCSPKSGHDTVSWYQQALGQGPQFIFQYYEEEERQRGNFPDRFSGHQFPNYSSELNVNALLLGDSALYLCASSLDAFSYEQYFGPGTRLTVT.

This chain joins TRBV5-1 and TRBJ1-2, with TRBD1 matching 7 bases. CDR3 length: 14 residues. The V and J ends lost 1 base and 2 bases, in that order; junction bases with no gene match: 2. Germline V gene data show CDR1 as SGHRS and CDR2 as YFSETQ. CDR3 DNA: TGCGCCAGCAGCTTGACCAGGGGGAACTATGGCTACACCTTC. Translation gives CASSLTRGNYGYTF.

CDR3 nucleotide sequence: TGCGCCAGCAGCCAAGATGACAGGGCAGGCGTAGGCTACACCTTC. Translated: CASSQDDRAGVGYTF. The chain uses TRBV4-3 and TRBJ1-2; 7 bases are shared with TRBD1. Germline CDR1 is LGHNA and CDR2 is YSLEER. This CDR3 has 15 residues. The trim removed 0 bases at V and 8 bases at J, leaving 9 bases unmatched.

In this sample, this clone turned up a few times. The genes are TRBV5-1 and TRBJ2-7; 8 bases line up with TRBD1. V shed 2 bases and J 7 bases; nucleotides not matched to a gene: 8. The germline V gene encodes CDR1 SGHRS and CDR2 YFSETQ. The CDR3 is 14 residues long. The CDR3 sequence: CASSFQGQGREQYF. For the CDR3, the DNA is TGCGCCAGCAGCTTCCAAGGACAGGGAAGAGAGCAGTACTTC.

This clone was detected once. The chain is built from TRBV29-1 and TRBJ1-5, with TRBD1 identical over 12 bases. In germline, CDR1 is SQVTM, CDR2 ANQGSEA. CDR3 size: 15 residues. V was pared by 7 bases and J by 3 bases, with 7 bases of the junction left unmatched. The CDR3 bases are TGCAGCGCATCCGGGACAGGGGGCGACAATCAGCCCCAGCATTTT. This translates into CSASGTGGDNQPQHF. Complete variable domain (other parts from reference TRBV29-1 and TRBJ1-5): SAVISQKPSRDICQRGTSLTIQCQVDSQVTMMFWYRQQPGQSLTLIATANQGSEATYESGFVIDKFPISRPNLTFSTLTVSNMSPEDSSIYLCSASGTGGDNQPQHFGDGTRLSIL.

On this clone itself: Other DNA sequences in the same sample also yield this CDR3. The chain couples TRBV18 to TRBJ1-1, with D possibly being TRBD1 (5 bases). The CDR3 has 14 residues. CDR1 KGHSH and CDR2 LQKENI come from the germline V gene. V shed 4 bases and J shed 1 base, with 10 bases lying between them. DNA for the CDR3: TGTGCCAGCTCACTTGGGGGAGGGAACACTGAAGCTTTCTTT. Its protein is CASSLGGGNTEAFF.

The chain carries TRBV6-5 and TRBJ1-2; TRBD1 matches 8 bases. Per the germline V gene, CDR1 is MNHEY and CDR2 is SVGAGI. The CDR3 sequence is 14 residues long. With V trimmed by 10 bases and J by 4 bases, 11 bases remained unmatched. The CDR3 nucleotides read TGTGCCACCTCGACAGGGGTCAAAAGCTATGGCTACACCTTC. As protein: CATSTGVKSYGYTF.

V gene TRBV5-1 combines with J gene TRBJ2-3, with 9 bases lining up with TRBD1. The junction had 7 bases not matched to a gene; V was cut back by 0 bases and J by 2 bases. This CDR3 comprises 17 residues. CDR1 SGHRS and CDR2 YFSETQ come from the germline V gene. CDR3 coding DNA: TGCGCCAGCAGCTTGGCCCTTGGACAGGGGCCCACAGATACGCAGTATTTT. Translated: CASSLALGQGPTDTQYF.

This clone was picked up a small number of times. This rearrangement joins TRBV5-6 to TRBJ1-1, with 8 bases identical to TRBD1. Germline trimming cut 3 bases from V and 10 bases from J; bases unmatched to any gene: 5. The CDR3 is made up of 12 amino acids. Germline V CDR1 and CDR2: SGHDT, YYEEEE. The chain's CDR3 is CASSSGQGAAFF. The CDR3 nucleotides read TGTGCCAGCAGCTCCGGACAGGGAGCAGCTTTCTTT.

DNA for the CDR3: TGTGCCAGCAGCTTGCGGGTTGGCACAGATACGCAGTATTTT. Its protein product is CASSLRVGTDTQYF. The chain couples TRBV5-4 to TRBJ2-3; D unclear. The CDR3 length is 14 residues. Trimming stripped 1 base from V and 1 base from J, with 7 bases between. In germline, CDR1 is SGHNT, CDR2 YYREEE (reference sequence). Together with reference TRBV5-4 and TRBJ2-3, the CDR3 gives the full variable domain: ETGVTQSPTHLIKTRGQQVTLRCSSQSGHNTVSWYQQALGQGPQFIFQYYREEENGRGNFPPRFSGLQFPNYSSELNVNALELDDSALYLCASSLRVGTDTQYFGPGTRLTVL.

The V and J genes are TRBV9 and TRBJ2-5; TRBD1 is a possible D gene (6 bases). The CDR3 consists of 14 residues. The germline CDR1 and CDR2 sequences are SGDLS and YYNGEE. Trimming pared 3 bases from V and 4 bases from J, leaving 13 bases between. The CDR3 sequence is CASSEGDPRETQYF. The DNA of the CDR3 is TGTGCCAGCAGCGAGGGGGACCCACGAGAGACCCAGTACTTC.

V usage is TRBV5-1 and J usage is TRBJ2-3, with 7 bases identical to TRBD1. J gave up 1 base and V 0 bases, and 2 bases lay outside the gene matches. Germline CDR1 is SGHRS and CDR2 is YFSETQ. This CDR3 has 15 residues. CDR3 protein: CASSLAQGRTDTQYF. Written as DNA, the CDR3 is TGCGCCAGCAGCTTGGCACAGGGGCGCACAGATACGCAGTATTTT.

This rearrangement joins TRBV19 to TRBJ1-4; 8 bases are shared with TRBD1. This CDR3 contains 14 residues. The junction had 10 bases not matched to a gene; V was cut back by 4 bases and J by 12 bases. From germline, CDR1 is LNHDA and CDR2 SQIVND (reference sequence). CDR3 DNA sequence: TGTGCCAGTAGTACGACAGGGGCGTTTGGGGAACTGTTTTTT. Translation gives CASSTTGAFGELFF.